The subject of this entry is one TCR beta chain. Its antigen remains unidentified. Base quality data are lacking; no much larger clone is found one base away. The sequencer was an Illumina NovaSeq 6000. TCRalpha and TCRbeta cDNA libraries were built by 5'RACE with constant-segment primers, adding sample barcodes and unique molecular identifiers. Trizol reagent was used to extract RNA from every sample. Library amplification was performed in two PCR steps, and a second sample barcode and Illumina TruSeq adapters were introduced in the second step. Sequencing of libraries was performed on an Illumina NovaSeq with 2 x 150 bp paired-end reads. Regarding the original processing steps: With migec v1.2.7, reads were demultiplexed and then collapsed into UMI-guided consensus sequences. Using mixcr v2.1.11, UMI consensuses were aligned to TRA and TRB V and J templates and then assembled into clonotypes. A clonotype was counted as expanded or contracted only if both edgeR and NoisET called the change significant, with noise models trained on biological replicates. edgeR calls used a false discovery rate-adjusted p below 0.01 and a log2 fold-change threshold of 1. As an exploratory analysis of dynamics, max-normalized trajectories of the 1000 most abundant clonotypes were examined by PCA with hierarchical clustering. Separately sequenced CD4+ and CD8+ repertoires were used to assign a CD4 or CD8 phenotype to each responding clone. TCRdb handled the public reads itself, with Q25 trimming in fastp and clone calling in MiXCR, and kept productive beta chains. One record per CDR3 amino acid sequence lists the most common genes and DNA. The V and J calls and clone size are TCRdb's, not the authors'. The sample yields around 440,000 distinct CDR3 sequences; roughly 18% were counted once. Jointly, the top ten make up more than 9% of the sample.

This record belongs to a study of T-cell memory formation after mild COVID-19 (TCRdb year 2021). For the study in its entirety: Most TCR sequence clusters were specific to one of the two donors. In two donors, T-cell clones that expanded and contracted after mild COVID-19 were tracked by sequencing TCRalpha and TCRbeta repertoires over time. Two young, previously healthy adult volunteers, one female and one male, were included in the cohort.

V is clipped by 5 bases and J by 8 bases, and the sequence between their germline boundaries is 18 bases long. The CDR3 runs 14 residues from the cysteine to the phenylalanine. Just CDR3 DNA is preserved here, 42 bases in frame from base 1. What the work shows at the level of the full study, not this receptor alone: Clones contracting from day 15 to 85 had balanced CD4/CD8 phenotypes, while a second wave expanding from day 15 to 37 was biased towards CD4+. Contracting CD4+ clones were found mainly in CM and EM memory subsets, while CD8+ clones were enriched in EMRA. The study included only a couple of mild cases, and larger cohorts that include severe cases with pre-infection samples were judged to be necessary. SARS-CoV-2 specificity was not confirmed for the second-wave clones peaking on day 37. Some responding clones were detected in pre-infection memory, which suggested that pre-existing cross-reactive memory T cells had joined the SARS-CoV-2 response.

PBMCs were isolated by Ficoll-Paque density gradient centrifugation. Here the chain combines TRBV12-3 or TRBV12-4 and TRBJ1-2; perhaps TRBD1 is the D gene, with 6 bases matching. The clonotype was recovered from an adult woman who had mild COVID-19 (a few samples of this study predate the infection). The sample titles of this study are shuffled in the database, so cell type and time point are left out; the donor was told from shared clones. Sequencing input: PBMCs or a T cell subset sorted from them (not recorded which). The bases read TGTGCCAGCAGTATTACAGGGAAGAAAGGGGGCTACACCTTC. It codes for CASSITGKKGGYTF.